Sequencing of this TCR beta chain was carried out in a study of cytomegalovirus exposure and HLA in healthy donors. The wider study: Most donors, just over 80% of a few hundred genotyped, fell in the Caucasian-associated ancestry cluster.

A multiplex PCR was run with 60 Vbeta primers and 13 Jbeta primers. TCRdb's table, derived via immunoSEQ multiplex PCR, lists solely in-frame clones and lacks some. Its table lists under 70,000 clones. Everyone who donated was a healthy bone marrow donor. Germline values: CDR1 MNHEY, CDR2 SVGAGI. This CDR3 is 14 amino acids long. V lost 7 bases to trimming and J lost 1 base, with 10 bases between them. Whole-study results and caveats: Apart from CMV serostatus, no immune exposure information was available.

Points on this clone: Its target is not known.

The sample comprised PBMCs. The rearrangement links TRBV6-5 to TRBJ1-4; D perhaps matches TRBD1 (5 bases). The TCR was taken from a woman between 18 and 29 years old in good health and CMV-seronegative. CDR3 loop: CASKGQITNEKLFF. CDR3 sequence (DNA): TGTGCCAGCAAGGGGCAAATAACTAATGAAAAACTGTTTTTT.